The T cell receptor beta chain under discussion was sequenced for a study of CD8+ T cells in alopecia areata. Described treatment: oral pan-JAK inhibitor, 5-10 mg twice daily. Sequencing used cDNA as its template, made by extracting RNA and reverse transcribing it. The table came from immunoSEQ multiplex PCR; TCRdb's copy has only in-frame clones and leaves some out. The sample consists of under 200,000 clones, around 71% of them appearing once. The V gene's germline CDR1 is SGHRS and CDR2 YFSETQ. Trimming cost V 2 bases and J 2 bases; bases outside gene matches: 5. The CDR3 is 15 amino acids. Note on this clone: This sample includes further DNA sequences coding for the same CDR3.

V and J are TRBV5-1 and TRBJ2-3; 7 bases align to TRBD2. The sample was CD4+ T cells sorted from blood, taken at week 4, from a patient treated with tofacitinib. The clonotype comes from a human donor with alopecia areata. The CDR3 DNA reads TGCGCCAGCAGCTTACGGGGGGTCCTCACAGATACGCAGTATTTT. Amino acid sequence: CASSLRGVLTDTQYF.